The 28 T cell receptor beta chains below were found in one sample sequenced in a study of response to subunit inactivated influenza vaccine. TCRdb re-called the RT-PCR reads with MiXCR, one entry per CDR3 protein. The sample yields 530,000 or so distinct CDR3 sequences, 14% seen once. Sequencing used PBMCs from blood, obtained about 13 days after vaccination. The receptors here all came from a man aged 50-59 years who received an inactivated influenza vaccine.

The J gene is TRBJ2-7, the V gene TRBV20-1; 7 bases map to TRBD2. V trimming: 0 bases; J trimming: 0 bases; junction bases outside the gene matches: 11. Germline CDR1 DFQATT, CDR2 SNEGSKA (reference sequence). The CDR3 has 17 amino acids. CDR3 residues: CSARDWRSGTNSYEQYF. The DNA for the CDR3 is TGCAGTGCTAGAGATTGGAGGAGCGGGACCAACTCCTACGAGCAGTACTTC.

This clonotype was seen only a few times. J is TRBJ2-5 and V is TRBV18, with D perhaps matching TRBD2 (5 bases). Trimming cost V 2 bases and J 7 bases, with 5 bases left between them. Per germline, CDR1 KGHSH and CDR2 LQKENI. The CDR3 is 11 amino acids. The chain's CDR3 is CASSPEGTQYF. For the CDR3, the DNA is TGTGCCAGCTCACCAGAGGGGACCCAGTACTTC.

This clonotype was seen only a few times. The chain carries TRBV29-1 and TRBJ2-7, with 11 bases matching TRBD2. The CDR3 consists of 18 residues. After removal of 6 bases from V and 0 bases from J, the junction contained 16 bases not matched to a gene. Germline V gene data show CDR1 as SQVTM and CDR2 as ANQGSEA. CDR3 protein: CSVRKPGTSGTISYEQYF. The CDR3 nucleotides are TGCAGCGTGCGAAAGCCCGGGACTAGCGGCACGATCTCCTACGAGCAGTACTTC.

The table lists this clonotype with a few counts. V is TRBV20-1 and J is TRBJ2-7; D is possibly TRBD1 (5 bases). With 4 bases removed from V and 2 bases from J, the gap between germline ends came to 9 bases. Germline CDR1 DFQATT, CDR2 SNEGSKA (reference sequence). The CDR3 consists of 12 residues. The CDR3 DNA sequence: TGCAGTGCTACAGAACAGGCCTACGAGCAGTACTTC. This encodes CSATEQAYEQYF.

The chain has TRBV13 and TRBJ2-3; D uncertain. V lost 1 base and J lost 3, with 14 bases in between. This CDR3 has 16 amino acids. CDR1 is PRHDT, CDR2 FYEKMQ, per germline (reference sequence). The CDR3 is CASSLARSSRTDTQYF. DNA for the CDR3: TGTGCCAGCAGCTTAGCACGTAGTAGCCGTACAGATACGCAGTATTTT.

The CDR3 DNA reads as TGCAGTGCCCTTCCGGGACAGGGATTCAGGAGCGAGCAGTACTTC. It codes for CSALPGQGFRSEQYF. The chain employs TRBV20-1 and TRBJ2-7; 9 bases agree with TRBD1. With 6 bases clipped from V and 6 bases from J, the junction kept 15 bases outside the gene matches. Germline V CDR1 and CDR2: DFQATT, SNEGSKA (reference sequence). This CDR3 spans 15 amino acids.

This clonotype was detected many times. V is TRBV20-1 and J is TRBJ2-1; D remains unclear. This CDR3 has 12 residues. Per the germline V gene, CDR1 is DFQATT and CDR2 is SNEGSKA (reference sequence). Between the trimmed V and J ends, which lost 6 bases and 10 bases, there was a span of 16 bases. CDR3 loop: CSASDTSEEQFF. The CDR3 nucleotides read TGCAGTGCCTCAGACACGTCGGAAGAGCAGTTCTTC.

At least ten counts were recorded for this clonotype. The V gene is TRBV7-3, the J gene TRBJ2-1; D is possibly TRBD2 (6 bases). The CDR3 has 13 amino acids. V was cut by 5 bases and J by 4 bases, with 9 bases left in between. CDR1 and CDR2 from the germline V gene are SGHTA and FQGTGA. In nucleotides, the CDR3 is TGTGCCAGCAGCCAGGGACTTTACAATGAGCAGTTCTTC. Translation: CASSQGLYNEQFF.

The J gene is TRBJ1-3, the V gene TRBV5-1, with D uncertain. The CDR3 covers 15 residues. The ends were cut back, 1 base at V and 0 bases at J, with 8 bases in the middle. Per the germline V gene, CDR1 is SGHRS and CDR2 is YFSETQ. CDR3 sequence reads: CASSLRQLSGNTIYF. The CDR3 bases are TGCGCCAGCAGCTTGAGGCAACTCTCTGGAAACACCATATATTTT. The whole variable domain, filled in from reference TRBV5-1 and TRBJ1-3, reads KAGVTQTPRYLIKTRGQQVTLSCSPISGHRSVSWYQQTPGQGLQFLFEYFSETQRNKGNFPGRFSGRQFSNSRSEMNVSTLELGDSALYLCASSLRQLSGNTIYFGEGSWLTVV.

The chain carries TRBV12-3 or TRBV12-4 and TRBJ2-2; D is ambiguous. V was trimmed by 5 bases and J by 7 bases, leaving 8 bases between them. The CDR3 is made up of 12 amino acids. CDR3 nucleotides: TGTGCCAGCAGTCTAGGGTTCGGGGAGCTGTTTTTT. It codes for CASSLGFGELFF.

This chain uses TRBV29-1 with TRBJ2-5; possibly TRBD1 for D (5 bases). From germline, CDR1 is SQVTM and CDR2 ANQGSEA. This CDR3 is built from 15 residues. Trimming removed 0 bases at V and 4 bases at J, with 15 bases between. The CDR3 protein is CSVEDRSGAVETQYF. CDR3 bases: TGCAGCGTTGAAGATCGAAGTGGGGCCGTAGAGACCCAGTACTTC.

There are many counts of this clonotype. The genes are TRBV6-5 and TRBJ1-1; D unresolved. This CDR3 is 13 amino acids long. Trimming removed 1 base at V and 1 base at J, with 4 bases between. The germline gives CDR1 MNHEY, CDR2 SVGAGI. CDR3 residues: CASSYWRNTEAFF. CDR3 in DNA: TGTGCCAGCAGTTACTGGCGGAACACTGAAGCTTTCTTT.

V gene TRBV28 combines with J gene TRBJ1-4, with TRBD1 matching over 7 bases. The germline V gene encodes CDR1 MDHEN and CDR2 SYDVKM. This CDR3 contains 14 residues. J lost 4 bases, V lost 8 bases, and 7 bases had no gene match. CDR3 loop: CASRVWDSNEKLFF. CDR3 in DNA: TGTGCCAGCCGGGTATGGGACAGTAATGAAAAACTGTTTTTT.

The J gene is TRBJ2-3, the V gene TRBV29-1; 13 bases map to TRBD2. Germline V gene sequence: CDR1 SQVTM, CDR2 ANQGSEA. The trim removed 3 bases at V and 1 base at J, leaving 1 base unmatched. CDR3 size: 15 residues. Here the CDR3 reads CSVDGLAGGTDTQYF. The DNA for the CDR3 is TGCAGCGTTGACGGACTAGCGGGGGGCACAGATACGCAGTATTTT.

This clonotype was detected a few times. V usage is TRBV6-5 and J usage is TRBJ2-3, with a tentative D call TRBD1 (5 bases). The CDR3 spans 12 residues. CDR1 and CDR2 from the germline V gene are MNHEY and SVGAGI. V gave up 10 bases and J gave up 4 bases, with 12 bases separating them. The CDR3 is CATGISPDTQYF. The CDR3 bases are TGTGCCACAGGGATTTCGCCAGATACGCAGTATTTT.

CDR3 loop: CASSQKDEQFF. In DNA form, the CDR3 reads TGTGCCAGCAGCCAAAAGGATGAGCAGTTCTTC. The chain links TRBV7-9 to TRBJ2-1; D remains ambiguous. CDR3 size: 11 residues. Deletions cut 5 bases from V and 8 bases from J, with 7 bases between. CDR1 is SEHNR, CDR2 FQNEAQ, per germline (reference sequence).

This clonotype was counted a few times. V and J are TRBV13 and TRBJ1-1; D might be TRBD1 (6 bases). The CDR3 is made up of 14 amino acids. V was shortened by 6 bases and J by 8 bases, with 19 bases between the two germline ends. Germline-derived CDR1 and CDR2 are PRHDT and FYEKMQ (reference sequence). CDR3: CASSRGGSRREAFF. In DNA form, the CDR3 reads TGTGCCAGCAGTCGAGGGGGTAGCCGGCGCGAAGCTTTCTTT.

V gene TRBV7-2 combines with J gene TRBJ2-7, with D uncertain. In germline, CDR1 is SGHTA, CDR2 FQGNSA. CDR3 length: 14 residues. Trimming shortened V by 1 base and J by 6 bases, and 13 bases separated the two germline ends. DNA for the CDR3: TGTGCCAGCAGCTTAGAGGTGGCCTCGGGCGAGCAGTACTTC. This translates into CASSLEVASGEQYF.

This rearrangement joins TRBV7-3 to TRBJ2-7, with TRBD2 identical over 16 bases. V was pared by 1 base and J by 1 base, with 13 bases of the junction left unmatched. The CDR3 runs to 21 residues. In germline, CDR1 is SGHTA, CDR2 FQGTGA. This CDR3 is CASSLRGVGTSGRASSYEQYF. The CDR3 DNA sequence: TGTGCCAGCAGCTTAAGAGGAGTGGGGACTAGCGGGAGGGCAAGTTCCTACGAGCAGTACTTC.

V usage is TRBV6-5 and J usage is TRBJ2-1; possibly TRBD2 for D (5 bases). CDR1 is MNHEY, CDR2 SVGAGI, per germline. V gave up 0 bases and J gave up 10 bases, with 13 bases separating them. The CDR3 has 14 amino acids. CDR3 sequence reads: CASSYSQLPGEQFF. CDR3 sequence (DNA): TGTGCCAGCAGTTACTCCCAGCTCCCGGGGGAGCAGTTCTTC.

The genes are TRBV5-1 and TRBJ2-5, with D unresolved. CDR3 size: 13 residues. Per the germline V gene, CDR1 is SGHRS and CDR2 is YFSETQ. Trimming shortened V by 4 bases and J by 5 bases, and 12 bases separated the two germline ends. CDR3 in amino acids: CASSAGEAETQYF. CDR3 in DNA: TGCGCCAGCAGCGCCGGAGAGGCGGAGACCCAGTACTTC.

This clonotype was found many times. The genes are TRBV4-1 and TRBJ1-4, with D hard to call. Trimming stripped 3 bases from V and 0 bases from J, with 14 bases between. The CDR3 totals 17 residues. Germline CDR1 MGHRA, CDR2 YSYEKL. The CDR3: CASSQARPAPTNEKLFF. As DNA, the CDR3 is TGCGCCAGCAGCCAGGCGCGTCCCGCGCCAACTAATGAAAAACTGTTTTTT.

The chain uses TRBV20-1 and TRBJ2-3; the D gene is possibly TRBD2 (6 bases). The CDR3 spans 14 residues. V dropped 3 bases and J dropped 0 bases, with 10 bases sitting between them. CDR1 and CDR2 from the germline V gene are DFQATT and SNEGSKA (reference sequence). Here the CDR3 reads CSASGGTSTDTQYF. CDR3 in DNA: TGCAGTGCTAGCGGGGGAACTAGCACAGATACGCAGTATTTT.

This chain connects TRBV2 to TRBJ2-1; the D gene could be TRBD1 or TRBD2 (7 bases each). Germline V CDR1 and CDR2: SNHLY, FYNNEI. This CDR3 contains 12 residues. Between the trimmed V and J ends, which lost 8 bases and 16 bases, there was a span of 21 bases. Here the CDR3 reads CASGREEGAQFF. CDR3 DNA sequence: TGTGCCAGCGGGAGGGAGGAGGGGGCTCAATTCTTC.

The chain joins TRBV28 to TRBJ2-7; 7 bases match TRBD2. This CDR3 has 13 amino acids. Germline assignment: CDR1 MDHEN and CDR2 SYDVKM. J was trimmed by 4 bases and V by 4 bases; bases with no gene match: 4. The CDR3 spells CASSSTSFYEQYF. The DNA of the CDR3 is TGTGCCAGCAGTTCGACTAGCTTTTACGAGCAGTACTTC. Full variable domain (remainder filled in from reference TRBV28 and TRBJ2-7): DVKVTQSSRYLVKRTGEKVFLECVQDMDHENMFWYRQDPGLGLRLIYFSYDVKMKEKGDIPEGYSVSREKKERFSLILESASTNQTSMYLCASSSTSFYEQYFGPGTRLTVT.

In this sample, this clonotype is medium-sized. The chain carries TRBV7-6 and TRBJ2-2; D is possibly TRBD1 or TRBD2 (5 bases each). Trimming removed 3 bases at V and 0 bases at J, with 20 bases between. Germline-derived CDR1 and CDR2 are SGHVS and FNYEAQ. There are 19 residues in the CDR3. CDR3 sequence reads: CASSFKGPFATPNTGELFF. CDR3 sequence (DNA): TGTGCCAGCAGCTTCAAGGGACCCTTCGCGACTCCGAACACCGGGGAGCTGTTTTTT. The whole variable domain, filled in from reference TRBV7-6 and TRBJ2-2, reads GAGVSQSPRYKVTKRGQDVALRCDPISGHVSLYWYRQALGQGPEFLTYFNYEAQQDKSGLPNDRFSAERPEGSISTLTIQRTEQRDSAMYRCASSFKGPFATPNTGELFFGEGSRLTVL.

The sample holds many counts of this clonotype. The chain uses TRBV5-1 and TRBJ2-7, with D possibly matching TRBD1 (6 bases). Trimming removed 5 bases at V and 7 bases at J, with 19 bases between. Germline V gene sequence: CDR1 SGHRS, CDR2 YFSETQ. The CDR3 runs to 14 residues. In DNA form, the CDR3 reads TGCGCCAGCAGACTCGGCCACAGGGCGGAAGAGCAGTACTTC. This codes for CASRLGHRAEEQYF.

The chain links TRBV7-2 to TRBJ2-7, with D possibly matching TRBD1 (6 bases). Deletions cut 5 bases from V and 8 bases from J, with 16 bases between. Germline CDR1 SGHTA, CDR2 FQGNSA. The CDR3 runs to 13 residues. CDR3 sequence reads: CASSPTGTVKQYF. The CDR3 DNA is TGTGCCAGCAGCCCAACAGGGACGGTCAAGCAGTACTTC.